Listed here is a single T cell receptor beta chain. This clonotype is categorized as medium-sized (0.01 to 0.1%). The specificity of this receptor is unknown. It has no much larger one-base neighbor in the sample; base qualities were not kept. This sample stems from a study of blood T cells in healthy people across ages (dated by TCRdb to between 2014 and 2017). Notes on the research overall: In model experiments, roughly one uniquely barcoded TCR beta cDNA molecule per two T cells was captured by template switching. The study measured age-related changes in TCR beta repertoire diversity using deep sequencing normalized with unique cDNA molecular identifiers. The donors were split into four age groups: young (average 16 years), middle-aged (39), aged (roughly 65) and long-lived (approximately 80). To avoid experimental bias, donors of different ages were spread randomly across the sequencing lanes. For two donors (one aged 18 to 30 and one aged 80 or older), the study analyzed two additional independent replicas of 1 million unique cDNA reads from the same blood draw.

Library generation was performed with 5' RACE. Sequencer: Illumina HiSeq 2500. A second roughly 7 to 11 cycle PCR used a sample-barcoded 5' primer and a J-beta primer mix. Each TCR beta cDNA molecule received a unique molecular identifier from a template-switch 5' adaptor carrying 12 random nucleotides. At least 2.5 million CDR3-containing paired-end reads were obtained from each sample. The Mint cDNA synthesis kit, primed by a TRBC-specific oligonucleotide, was used to synthesize first-strand cDNA from all RNA. After uracil-DNA glycosylase treatment, a first 18-cycle PCR used universal primers M1SS and BC2_uni_R on all cDNA. Turning to the authors' computational methods: Each sample was normalized by randomly selecting 1 million high-quality reads, each carrying a distinct molecular identifier. Instead of being binned into consensus sequences, reads with shared molecular identifiers were discarded. MiTCR, run with a Q25 quality threshold and the strictest error-elimination algorithm, handled CDR3 identification, clonotype clustering and error correction. A nonparametric unseen species model with Euler transformation was used to estimate a lower bound on total TCR beta diversity. TCRdb's own reprocessing of the public reads used fastp at Q25 and MiXCR and kept productive beta chains. Entries are consolidated by CDR3 protein sequence, retaining the most common genes and DNA. These V and J calls originate from TCRdb's pipeline instead of the authors' own analysis. This sample has about 1 million distinct CDR3 sequences in its table, and less than 50% of those were observed once. The top ten clonotypes cover under 20% of the sample.

The germline V gene supplies CDR1 ENHRY and CDR2 SYGVKD. V and J lose 10 bases and 6 bases, and a span of 25 bases separates them. Its CDR3 holds 16 amino acids, cysteine through phenylalanine. The sequence is cut down to CDR3 DNA, 48 bases in frame from base 1. Study-wide conclusions, independent of this receptor: Because profiling used bulk unsorted PBMCs, naive and antigen-experienced compartments could not be compared conclusively. Donor CMV infection status was unknown, potentially confounding age-related changes in expanded clonotypes. Compared with the aged group, the long-lived group had more naive CD4+ T cells, fewer expanded clones and increased TCR diversity, a pattern suggesting age selection. Estimates of total diversity based on one million sequenced T cells were considered lower bounds and underestimates. Observed TCR beta diversity correlated strongly with the percentage of naive T cells measured by flow cytometry. As age increased, observed TCR beta diversity per million T cells dropped in a roughly linear way, and a significant reduction was already evident by age about 40.

The donors were roughly 39 Caucasian individuals from Russia, aged about 6 to 100 years, who were systemically healthy. Around 9.9 milliliters of peripheral blood were collected from each donor into EDTA-treated Vacutainer tubes. Ficoll-Paque density-gradient centrifugation was used to isolate PBMCs, with at least 7 million per sample. Trizol reagent was used to extract total RNA from PBMCs, with at least 5.5 micrograms per sample. For every donor, an aliquot of PBMCs went through flow cytometry to measure the percentages of naive CD45RAhigh/CD27high T cells. The sequence joins TRBV10-3 to TRBJ2-1; tentative D gene TRBD1, with 7 bases matching. Sequencing was performed on blood. This TCR was sampled from a woman aged 60-75 years in good health. Read as DNA, the sequence is TGTGCCACCACCTACAGCTCAGGGGGGACGGGCAATGAGCAGTTCTTC. Its protein reads: CATTYSSGGTGNEQFF.